The 18 T cell receptor beta chains presented below share a single source sample, sequenced in a study of T cell responses to AZD1222 COVID-19 vaccine. TCRdb's copy holds only in-frame clones and misses some; the assay was immunoSEQ multiplex PCR. This table holds about 94,000 clones, 70% to 90% found once. Sequencing was performed on peripheral blood, taken on day 0 of AZD1222 vaccination. These receptors originate from an adult in good health.

The gene calls are TRBV19 and TRBJ2-3; D is unresolved. Looked up from germline, CDR1 is LNHDA and CDR2 is SQIVND (reference sequence). The CDR3 is made up of 13 amino acids. The germline V and J ends were trimmed by 3 bases and 6 bases, with 10 bases remaining between them. The CDR3 DNA reads as TGTGCCAGTAGTATGGAGCGCGCGGATACGCAGTATTTT. Amino acid sequence: CASSMERADTQYF.

The chain carries TRBV6-1 and TRBJ1-3; D is undetermined. This CDR3 is 12 amino acids long. CDR1 MNHNS and CDR2 SASEGT come from the germline V gene. The germline V and J ends were trimmed by 5 bases and 6 bases, with 8 bases remaining between them. This CDR3 reads CASSRPKNTIYF. CDR3 nucleotide sequence: TGTGCCAGCAGTCGGCCGAAAAACACCATATATTTT.

The rearrangement links TRBV10-3 to TRBJ1-1; D remains unclear. CDR3 length: 13 amino acids. Trimming left V 9 bases short and J 0 bases short, with 11 bases between. Germline loops: CDR1 ENHRY, CDR2 SYGVKD. The CDR3 nucleotides are TGTGCCATTCTTAGCGGCATGAACACTGAAGCTTTCTTT. Translating gives CAILSGMNTEAFF.

The chain is built from TRBV6-5 and TRBJ1-1; D unclear. Germline CDR1 MNHEY, CDR2 SVGAGI. Trimming removed 6 bases from V and 1 base from J, with 3 bases in between. The CDR3 sequence is 11 residues long. CDR3 in DNA: TGTGCCAGCAGGGAGAACACTGAAGCTTTCTTT. Protein sequence: CASRENTEAFF.

This chain uses TRBV9 with TRBJ1-5; D remains ambiguous. This CDR3 has 15 residues. V lost 0 bases and J lost 5, with 12 bases in between. CDR1 is SGDLS, CDR2 YYNGEE, per germline. CDR3 nucleotides: TGTGCCAGCAGCGTAGTGCCGGGTCTAGATCAGCCCCAGCATTTT. This encodes CASSVVPGLDQPQHF.

The chain combines TRBV5-4 with TRBJ2-3, with a tentative D call TRBD2 (6 bases). Germline CDR1 SGHNT, CDR2 YYREEE (reference sequence). V was shortened by 5 bases and J by 4 bases, with 14 bases between the two germline ends. This CDR3 region has 14 residues. The DNA for the CDR3 is TGTGCCAGCAGTTCCGCTGGGGGGTCAGATACGCAGTATTTT. Its translation: CASSSAGGSDTQYF.

The V call is TRBV25-1, the J call TRBJ1-2; D is perhaps TRBD1 (5 bases). Germline assignment: CDR1 MGHDK and CDR2 SYGVNS. The CDR3 has 13 amino acids. The V end lost 8 bases, the J end lost 6 bases, and 16 bases lay between the germline ends. This CDR3 is CASGWKQGHGYTF. CDR3 nucleotides: TGTGCCAGCGGCTGGAAGCAGGGTCATGGCTACACCTTC.

This clone was observed a few times. The chain employs TRBV2 and TRBJ2-3; TRBD2 matches 9 bases. V dropped 4 bases and J dropped 1; count of bases not matched to a gene: 3. The germline V gene has CDR1 SNHLY and CDR2 FYNNEI. The CDR3 totals 15 residues. The CDR3 here is CASSVGGGGTDTQYF. CDR3 nucleotides: TGTGCCAGCAGTGTGGGCGGGGGGGGCACAGATACGCAGTATTTT.

The V call is TRBV19, the J call TRBJ1-1; D is uncertain. CDR3 length: 13 residues. Germline lookup yields CDR1 LNHDA and CDR2 SQIVND (reference sequence). V dropped 7 bases and J dropped 1 base, with 10 bases sitting between them. Here the CDR3 DNA reads TGTGCCAGTAAGCAGGATGGGAACACTGAAGCTTTCTTT. Protein: CASKQDGNTEAFF.

V gene TRBV15 combines with J gene TRBJ2-3; 7 bases are a match to TRBD1. CDR1 and CDR2 (germline): LNHNV, YYDKDF (reference sequence). The CDR3 consists of 18 residues. With 2 bases clipped from V and 2 bases from J, the junction kept 13 bases outside the gene matches. CDR3 coding DNA: TGTGCCACCAGCAGACCAACGAGCCGGACAGGACACACAGATACGCAGTATTTT. Its translation: CATSRPTSRTGHTDTQYF.

The gene calls are TRBV3-1 (or the pseudogene TRBV3-2) and TRBJ1-6, with 7 bases identical to TRBD1. There are 15 residues in the CDR3. V was pared by 2 bases and J by 6 bases, with 4 bases of the junction left unmatched. Per germline, CDR1 LGHDT and CDR2 YNNKEL (reference sequence). The CDR3 region is CASSQRGQFNSPLHF. DNA for the CDR3: TGTGCCAGCAGCCAAAGGGGACAGTTTAATTCACCCCTCCACTTT.

This chain links TRBV5-5 with TRBJ1-2, with D hard to call. Per germline, CDR1 SGHKS and CDR2 YYEKEE (reference sequence). V shed 1 base and J shed 3 bases, with 7 bases lying between them. The CDR3 is 13 amino acids. CDR3 in DNA: TGTGCCAGCAGCTTGCCTGGTGACTATGGCTACACCTTC. Protein sequence: CASSLPGDYGYTF.

The chain links TRBV9 to TRBJ2-2, with D tentatively TRBD1 or TRBD2 (5 bases each). The CDR3 runs to 15 residues. V lost 1 base and J lost 2, with 9 bases in between. Germline values: CDR1 SGDLS, CDR2 YYNGEE. CDR3 sequence reads: CASSVTGDNTGELFF. In DNA form, the CDR3 reads TGTGCCAGCAGCGTAACCGGGGACAACACCGGGGAGCTGTTTTTT.

The chain links TRBV28 to TRBJ2-7; D assignment may be TRBD1 or TRBD2 (6 bases each). There are 15 residues in the CDR3. V lost 6 bases and J 3 bases, leaving 18 bases between the germline ends. Germline V gene sequence: CDR1 MDHEN, CDR2 SYDVKM. This CDR3 reads CASSPPEGGRYEQYF. CDR3 DNA sequence: TGTGCCAGCAGCCCTCCTGAAGGGGGGCGCTACGAGCAGTACTTC.

V and J are TRBV4-1 and TRBJ2-3, with a weak D call TRBD2 (6 bases). The V end lost 0 bases, the J end lost 4 bases, and 14 bases lay between the germline ends. This CDR3 comprises 16 residues. Looked up from germline, CDR1 is MGHRA and CDR2 is YSYEKL. CDR3 DNA: TGCGCCAGCAGCCAAGATTGGGGGGTTGACGCAGATACGCAGTATTTT. Amino acids: CASSQDWGVDADTQYF.

The rearrangement uses TRBV2 and TRBJ2-6; tentatively, D is TRBD2 (5 bases). This CDR3 has 15 residues. V was shortened by 4 bases and J by 0 bases, with 7 bases between the two germline ends. CDR1 and CDR2 from the germline V gene are SNHLY and FYNNEI. The CDR3 coding sequence is TGTGCCAGCAGTGCGGGGAACTCTGGGGCCAACGTCCTGACTTTC. Amino acid sequence: CASSAGNSGANVLTF.

This clone was counted a single time. The gene calls are TRBV5-1 and TRBJ2-5; D possibly matches TRBD1 or TRBD2 (6 bases each). Trimming shortened V by 0 bases and J by 1 base, and 13 bases separated the two germline ends. Germline loops: CDR1 SGHRS, CDR2 YFSETQ. The CDR3 is 16 amino acids. The chain's CDR3 is CASSLAGGQIQETQYF. The CDR3 DNA is TGCGCCAGCAGCTTGGCCGGGGGACAAATCCAAGAGACCCAGTACTTC.

The chain recombines TRBV12-3 or TRBV12-4 with TRBJ1-1; unclear D gene. The CDR3 is 10 amino acids. V lost 10 bases and J lost 1, with 4 bases in between. CDR3: CATGNTEAFF. DNA of the CDR3: TGTGCCACCGGGAACACTGAAGCTTTCTTT.